The rows below give T cell receptor beta chains drawn from one sample of a study of human T cells and chemical hapten exposure. In TCRdb, the RACE reads were re-called with MiXCR into one record per CDR3 protein. The table has around 380,000 distinct CDR3 sequences, more than 4.5% seen once. The source material was whole blood, sampled in connection with sensitization to the hapten diphenylcyclopropenone (DPC). These receptors all stem from a woman aged 50 to 60 with alopecia areata. Some clones in this sample may be carry-over from other donors' samples. Both conserved end residues are part of each CDR3. Fields, in order: CDR3 DNA, CDR3 protein, D gene, CDR3 length, clone size, V gene, J gene. A D gene is named only where the DNA matches it firmly. Rows give clone size only sometimes, using once, few, many, or a class for an expanded clone.

CDR3nt: TGTGCCAGCAGCCCCGGAGGGGGGCGGGATGGCTACACCTTC
CDR3aa: CASSPGGGRDGYTF
d_gene: -
len: 14
abundance: -
v_gene: TRBV3-1
j_gene: TRBJ1-2

CDR3nt: TGCAGTGCTAGAGAAAAGGAGGGGGTGACCCAGTACTTC
CDR3aa: CSAREKEGVTQYF
d_gene: -
len: 13
abundance: many
v_gene: TRBV20-1
j_gene: TRBJ2-5

CDR3nt: TGTGCCAGCAGCTTGGGCTCCGGGACAGGGGGCTACAATGAGCAGTTCTTC
CDR3aa: CASSLGSGTGGYNEQFF
d_gene: TRBD1
len: 17
abundance: few
v_gene: TRBV5-4
j_gene: TRBJ2-1

CDR3nt: TGTGCCAGCAGTTTTGACAGAGAACGCACAGATACGCAGTATTTT
CDR3aa: CASSFDRERTDTQYF
d_gene: -
len: 15
abundance: -
v_gene: TRBV6-5
j_gene: TRBJ2-3

CDR3nt: TGTGCCAGCAGTCAAATCAATGAGCAGTTCTTC
CDR3aa: CASSQINEQFF
d_gene: -
len: 11
abundance: many
v_gene: TRBV6-2/TRBV6-3
j_gene: TRBJ2-1

CDR3nt: TGTGCCAGCAGCCAAGAAATCCGGACCGCCGGTGAAGCTTTCTTT
CDR3aa: CASSQEIRTAGEAFF
d_gene: -
len: 15
abundance: many
v_gene: TRBV3-1
j_gene: TRBJ1-1

CDR3nt: TGCAGCGTTGAGGGAGTGGACAGGGCCCACGAGCAGTACTTC
CDR3aa: CSVEGVDRAHEQYF
d_gene: TRBD1
len: 14
abundance: -
v_gene: TRBV29-1
j_gene: TRBJ2-7

CDR3nt: TGCGCCAGCAGCTTGTTATCCAGGGGAGACTATGGCTACACCTTC
CDR3aa: CASSLLSRGDYGYTF
d_gene: -
len: 15
abundance: few
v_gene: TRBV5-1
j_gene: TRBJ1-2

CDR3nt: TGTGCCAGCAGTGAGGACAGGTTCTCCTACGAGCAGTACTTC
CDR3aa: CASSEDRFSYEQYF
d_gene: TRBD1
len: 14
abundance: many
v_gene: TRBV27
j_gene: TRBJ2-7

CDR3nt: TGTGCCAGCAGCGTCCTAGCGGGAGCTAGCACAGATACGCAGTATTTT
CDR3aa: CASSVLAGASTDTQYF
d_gene: TRBD2
len: 16
abundance: -
v_gene: TRBV9
j_gene: TRBJ2-3

CDR3nt: TGTGCCGGACAGGGATCAAGTGAAGCTTTCTTT
CDR3aa: CAGQGSSEAFF
d_gene: TRBD1
len: 11
abundance: many
v_gene: TRBV30
j_gene: TRBJ1-1

CDR3nt: TGTGCCAGCAGCTTATATTGGGAGCAGTTCTTC
CDR3aa: CASSLYWEQFF
d_gene: -
len: 11
abundance: many
v_gene: TRBV11-2
j_gene: TRBJ2-1

CDR3nt: TGCAGTGCCCATCCCCCTAGCGGCTCCTACAATGAGCAGTTCTTC
CDR3aa: CSAHPPSGSYNEQFF
d_gene: TRBD2
len: 15
abundance: many
v_gene: TRBV20-1
j_gene: TRBJ2-1

CDR3nt: TGTGCCAGCTCACCAGGACAGGGGCTCCAACCCCTCCACTTT
CDR3aa: CASSPGQGLQPLHF
d_gene: TRBD1
len: 14
abundance: few
v_gene: TRBV18
j_gene: TRBJ1-6

CDR3nt: TGTGCCAGCAGCCAACCTTCTGGGTTCAGTGACATTCAGTACTTC
CDR3aa: CASSQPSGFSDIQYF
d_gene: -
len: 15
abundance: -
v_gene: TRBV3-1
j_gene: TRBJ2-4

CDR3nt: TGTGCCAGCAGCTTAGCTACCCGAGTACAGCAGTACTTC
CDR3aa: CASSLATRVQQYF
d_gene: -
len: 13
abundance: few
v_gene: TRBV7-2
j_gene: TRBJ2-7

CDR3nt: TGCAGTGCTAGGGGGCTAGCGGGTTGGAATGAGCAGTTCTTC
CDR3aa: CSARGLAGWNEQFF
d_gene: TRBD2
len: 14
abundance: many
v_gene: TRBV20-1
j_gene: TRBJ2-1

CDR3nt: TGTGCCTGGAGCAGACAGGGAGAGACTGAAGCTTTCTTT
CDR3aa: CAWSRQGETEAFF
d_gene: TRBD1
len: 13
abundance: few
v_gene: TRBV30
j_gene: TRBJ1-1

CDR3nt: TGTGCCAGCAGCCAAGACTACAAAGCCACTGAAGCTTTCTTT
CDR3aa: CASSQDYKATEAFF
d_gene: -
len: 14
abundance: many
v_gene: TRBV14
j_gene: TRBJ1-1

CDR3nt: TGTGCCAGTAGTGCCGGACAGTCCTACGAGCAGTACTTC
CDR3aa: CASSAGQSYEQYF
d_gene: -
len: 13
abundance: many
v_gene: TRBV19
j_gene: TRBJ2-7